What follows are 6 T cell receptor beta chains derived from one specimen sequenced in a study of cytomegalovirus exposure and HLA in healthy donors listed by TCRdb under 2017. Preparation of the library involved the immunoSEQ multiplex PCR assay. For the multiplex PCR, a mixture combining 60 forward primers for TCR Vbeta segments and 13 reverse primers for TCR Jbeta segments was used. TCRdb obtained this table from immuneACCESS and retained in-frame rearrangements with V and J assigned. These tables miss some clones; where compared with another copy, unresolved V genes account for less than half of the shortfall, and the remainder is unexplained. The sample records approximately 170,000 clones, 75% to 90% of which are singletons. Clones ranked in the top ten supply around 1.3% of the sample. The sample taken for sequencing was PBMCs. These receptors were taken from a boy aged 2 to 10 in good health and CMV-seronegative.

The rearrangement links TRBV6-5 to TRBJ2-2, with a weak D call TRBD2 (6 bases). Per the germline V gene, CDR1 is MNHEY and CDR2 is SVGAGI. The length of the CDR3 is 14 residues. V lost 5 bases, J lost 4 bases, and 11 bases lay in between. The CDR3 DNA reads as TGTGCCAGCAGTCTCTTGCGGGGCACCGGGGAGCTGTTTTTT. It yields the protein CASSLLRGTGELFF.

J is TRBJ2-3 and V is TRBV30; 7 bases match TRBD2. V shed 5 bases, J shed 0 bases, and the junction held 2 bases outside the gene matches. Germline assignment: CDR1 GTSNPN and CDR2 SVGIG (reference sequence). The CDR3 runs to 13 residues. The DNA for the CDR3 is TGTGCCTGGGAGCGGGATAGCACAGATACGCAGTATTTT. Translated, it gives CAWERDSTDTQYF.

V and J are TRBV18 and TRBJ1-3; 9 nucleotides align to TRBD1. Germline loops: CDR1 KGHSH, CDR2 LQKENI. The trim removed 6 bases at V and 4 bases at J, leaving 7 bases unmatched. The CDR3 spans 15 residues. The CDR3 DNA sequence: TGTGCCAGCTCGTGGGGACAGGGCGGCGGAAACACCATATATTTT. Translated, it gives CASSWGQGGGNTIYF.

This clone has a single count. This chain uses TRBV7-6 with TRBJ2-1; D ambiguous. Germline CDR1 is SGHVS and CDR2 is FNYEAQ. This CDR3 is 16 amino acids long. Trimming pared 1 base from V and 5 bases from J, leaving 15 bases between. CDR3 nucleotides: TGTGCCAGCAGCTTAGGTCTATCTTTAGAAGACAATGAGCAGTTCTTC. Translated, it gives CASSLGLSLEDNEQFF.

Here the CDR3 DNA reads TGTGCCAGCAGTTACAGTCAGGGGGCAAGCACCGGGGAGCTGTTTTTT. It codes for CASSYSQGASTGELFF. This chain connects TRBV6-5 to TRBJ2-2; 8 bases match TRBD1. The CDR3 consists of 16 residues. V shed 2 bases and J 4 bases; nucleotides not matched to a gene: 6. Germline loops: CDR1 MNHEY, CDR2 SVGAGI.

The CDR3 DNA is TGTGCCAGCAGCTTTGGGACAGGGATCCCTAATTCACCCCTCCACTTT. Protein: CASSFGTGIPNSPLHF. This chain connects TRBV7-9 to TRBJ1-6, with TRBD1 matching 9 bases. Germline CDR1 is SEHNR and CDR2 is FQNEAQ (reference sequence). The junction had 6 bases not matched to a gene; V was cut back by 3 bases and J by 6 bases. The CDR3 is 16 residues long.